What follows are 29 T cell receptor beta chains derived from one specimen sequenced in a study of post-analysis software for immune sequencing data. Whole-study results and caveats: Relative to controls, patients had a handful of TRBV segments at higher frequency, with TRBV5-6, TRBV5-1 and TRBV20-1 among these.

Their antigens are not known. Sequencing libraries made from TCR beta cDNA carried unique molecular identifiers. From the PCR reads, TCRdb called clonotypes with MiXCR, one entry per CDR3 protein. The sample yields approximately 730,000 distinct CDR3 sequences, under 60% seen once. The sequencing input was blood. Receptors originate from a girl between 10 and 17 years old with multiple sclerosis.

The chain is built from TRBV25-1 and TRBJ2-5; TRBD1 might be the D (6 bases). CDR3 length: 15 residues. Germline V gene sequence: CDR1 MGHDK, CDR2 SYGVNS. The germline V and J ends were trimmed by 3 bases and 9 bases, with 20 bases remaining between them. DNA of the CDR3: TGTGCCAGCAGTGACCCCGGACAGCCGACTGGGGCCCAGTACTTC. This encodes CASSDPGQPTGAQYF.

This clonotype was detected only a few times. The chain links TRBV4-1 to TRBJ2-3, with D hard to call. The CDR3 consists of 13 residues. V gave up 5 bases and J gave up 4 bases, with 10 bases separating them. Germline V CDR1 and CDR2: MGHRA, YSYEKL. CDR3 sequence: CASSLQESDTQYF. In DNA form, the CDR3 reads TGCGCCAGCAGCTTGCAGGAGTCAGATACGCAGTATTTT.

This clonotype appeared a single time. V gene TRBV18 combines with J gene TRBJ2-7; D not resolved. CDR1 KGHSH and CDR2 LQKENI come from the germline V gene. The V and J ends lost 0 bases and 6 bases respectively, with 12 bases between them. This CDR3 has 14 amino acids. Written as DNA, the CDR3 is TGTGCCAGCTCACCACCGTTGGCTATAGTCGAGCAGTACTTC. It codes for CASSPPLAIVEQYF.

V and J are TRBV29-1 and TRBJ2-7; D gene unclear. From germline, CDR1 is SQVTM and CDR2 ANQGSEA. Trimming removed 6 bases at V and 3 bases at J, with 15 bases between. The CDR3 is 13 amino acids. The CDR3 sequence is CSVGSDGDYEQYF. CDR3 DNA sequence: TGCAGCGTGGGCTCGGACGGAGACTACGAGCAGTACTTC.

V is TRBV2 and J is TRBJ2-7; 9 bases match TRBD2. The J call is doubtful: the DNA matches TRBJ2-5 better. The CDR3 length is 14 residues. The V gene's germline CDR1 is SNHLY and CDR2 FYNNEI. The CDR3 DNA is TGTGCCAGCAATCTGCTAGCGGGGCGAGAGACCCAGTACTTC. Amino acids: CASNLLAGRETQYF.

The chain joins TRBV10-3 to TRBJ2-2, with TRBD1 as a possible D gene (6 bases). V was shortened by 2 bases and J by 3 bases, with 10 bases between the two germline ends. The CDR3 spans 15 residues. From germline, CDR1 is ENHRY and CDR2 SYGVKD. This chain's CDR3 is CAISEGGHYTGELFF. CDR3 bases: TGTGCCATCAGTGAGGGGGGCCACTACACCGGGGAGCTGTTTTTT.

V is TRBV6-5 and J is TRBJ2-7; the D is unclear. The CDR3 is 15 amino acids. Germline values: CDR1 MNHEY, CDR2 SVGAGI. Trimming removed 2 bases at V and 2 bases at J, with 13 bases between. Written as DNA, the CDR3 is TGTGCCAGCAGTTACACTTTAAATCGGACCTACGAGCAGTACTTC. It yields the protein CASSYTLNRTYEQYF.

The chain recombines TRBV24-1 with TRBJ2-7; 11 bases agree with TRBD1. The J call may be faulty, since TRBJ2-5 better matches the DNA end. This CDR3 is 15 amino acids long. Germline CDR1 reads KGHDR; CDR2 reads SFDVKD. CDR3 residues: CATSPGQGGQETQYF. The CDR3 DNA follows: TGTGCCACCAGTCCGGGACAGGGGGGGCAAGAGACCCAGTACTTC.

The gene calls are TRBV25-1 and TRBJ2-1; 12 bases are shared with TRBD2. Trimming at V came to 6 bases and at J to 5 bases, leaving 5 bases not matched to a gene. Looked up from germline, CDR1 is MGHDK and CDR2 is SYGVNS. There are 15 residues in the CDR3. The CDR3 sequence is CASSLAGGNHNEQFF. The CDR3 bases are TGTGCCAGCAGCCTAGCGGGAGGGAACCACAATGAGCAGTTCTTC. The whole variable domain, filled in from reference TRBV25-1 and TRBJ2-1, reads EADIYQTPRYLVIGTGKKITLECSQTMGHDKMYWYQQDPGMELHLIHYSYGVNSTEKGDLSSESTVSRIRTEHFPLTLESARPSHTSQYLCASSLAGGNHNEQFFGPGTRLTVL.

V is TRBV29-1 and J is TRBJ1-2; 9 nucleotides line up with TRBD1. The CDR3 spans 12 residues. CDR1 and CDR2 (germline): SQVTM, ANQGSEA. Germline trimming cut 6 bases from V and 10 bases from J; bases unmatched to any gene: 9. CDR3 region: CSVRKTGGDYTF. In DNA, the CDR3 is TGCAGCGTCCGGAAGACAGGGGGGGACTACACCTTC.

V is TRBV12-3 or TRBV12-4 and J is TRBJ2-7, with TRBD2 matching over 13 bases. This CDR3 is built from 17 residues. V gave up 1 base and J gave up 6 bases; unmatched junction bases: 9. The DNA of the CDR3 is TGTGCCAGCAGTTTAGACTTCGGGACTAGCGGGAAGGTCGAGCAGTACTTC. Protein product: CASSLDFGTSGKVEQYF.

Only a few counts were recorded for this clonotype. The genes are TRBV20-1 and TRBJ2-3, with TRBD2 identical over 7 bases. V gave up 5 bases and J gave up 0 bases; unmatched junction bases: 11. Germline V gene data show CDR1 as DFQATT and CDR2 as SNEGSKA (reference sequence). This CDR3 has 16 residues. CDR3 loop: CSAPGAGVSSTDTQYF. Here the CDR3 DNA reads TGCAGTGCTCCTGGGGCGGGAGTCTCTAGCACAGATACGCAGTATTTT.

The CDR3 region has the DNA TGTGCCACCAGAGCAGGGGGTTGGGGAACTGAAGCTTTCTTT. Amino acids: CATRAGGWGTEAFF. The chain employs TRBV24-1 and TRBJ1-1; 7 bases agree with TRBD1. The CDR3 covers 14 residues. V lost 7 bases and J lost 5; bases outside the gene matches: 9. Germline CDR1 KGHDR, CDR2 SFDVKD.

This clonotype was counted between two and nine times. J is TRBJ2-7 and V is TRBV20-1; 9 bases fit TRBD2. The V and J ends lost 0 bases and 5 bases, in that order; junction bases with no gene match: 11. The CDR3 has 16 residues. Germline V lookup: CDR1 DFQATT, CDR2 SNEGSKA (reference sequence). This chain's CDR3 is CSARDPYSGSINEQYF. CDR3 nucleotides: TGCAGTGCTAGAGATCCCTATAGCGGGAGCATAAACGAGCAGTACTTC.

This clonotype has only a few counts. The chain joins TRBV7-3 to TRBJ2-3; no clear D. The germline V and J ends were trimmed by 4 bases and 3 bases, with 8 bases remaining between them. The CDR3 is 13 residues long. Germline V gene sequence: CDR1 SGHTA, CDR2 FQGTGA. CDR3: CASSWLRTDTQYF. Written as DNA, the CDR3 is TGTGCCAGCAGCTGGCTGCGAACAGATACGCAGTATTTT.

The chain combines TRBV20-1 with TRBJ2-7; TRBD2 aligns across 8 bases. Germline CDR1 is DFQATT and CDR2 is SNEGSKA (reference sequence). Unmatched junction bases numbered 22, after V lost 4 bases and J lost 2 bases. This CDR3 region has 19 residues. The CDR3 nucleotides read TGCAGTGCTATTTCTGGCGGGGCTAGCGGGTTCAATTCACCCTACGAGCAGTACTTC. Amino acids: CSAISGGASGFNSPYEQYF.

The chain is built from TRBV11-2 and TRBJ2-1; 7 nucleotides align to TRBD2. The CDR3 loop spans 15 amino acids. CDR1 is SGHAT, CDR2 FQNNGV, per germline. Trimming removed 6 bases from V and 4 bases from J; junction bases left unmatched: 9. Here the CDR3 reads CASRPVRGSYNEQFF. The CDR3 DNA sequence: TGTGCCAGCAGGCCGGTACGCGGGAGTTACAATGAGCAGTTCTTC.

The rearrangement links TRBV6-2 or TRBV6-3 to TRBJ1-5; possible D gene TRBD1, 6 bases. Trimming took 4 bases from V and 5 from J, leaving 18 bases between them. Germline CDR1 reads MNHEY; CDR2 reads SVGEGT. The CDR3 covers 16 residues. The CDR3 loop reads CASSSGGGPFDQPQHF. CDR3 DNA sequence: TGTGCCAGCAGTTCCGGGGGGGGCCCCTTCGATCAGCCCCAGCATTTT.

Comments on this clonotype: Germline is not matched at one junction end, which may reflect a read error. The chain uses TRBV4-1 and TRBJ1-3, with D possibly being TRBD1 (5 bases). Per the germline V gene, CDR1 is MGHRA and CDR2 is YSYEKL. The CDR3 has 16 amino acids. The DNA for the CDR3 is TGCGCCTGCAGCCAAGAAGCGACAGCCTCTAGAAACACCATATATTTT. It translates to CACSQEATASRNTIYF.

This clonotype was detected only a few times. The V call is TRBV12-3 or TRBV12-4, the J call TRBJ2-5; D might be TRBD1 (5 bases). The CDR3 loop spans 14 amino acids. The germline V and J ends were trimmed by 4 bases and 1 base, with 10 bases remaining between them. The CDR3 loop is CASSSKTVQETQYF. CDR3 coding DNA: TGTGCCAGCAGTTCTAAGACAGTCCAAGAGACCCAGTACTTC.

The genes are TRBV7-8 and TRBJ2-5, with no clear D. Trimming cost V 1 base and J 9 bases, with 12 bases left between them. Germline V gene data show CDR1 as SGHVS and CDR2 as FQNEAQ. The CDR3 is 13 residues long. CDR3 nucleotide sequence: TGTGCCAGCAGCTTAGGGGTGGAAGGGTCCCAGTACTTC. Its protein product is CASSLGVEGSQYF.

This chain links TRBV20-1 with TRBJ2-3; D perhaps matches TRBD2 (6 bases). The V end lost 4 bases, the J end lost 6 bases, and 23 bases lay between the germline ends. This CDR3 spans 16 amino acids. Germline V CDR1 and CDR2: DFQATT, SNEGSKA (reference sequence). The CDR3 DNA reads as TGCAGTGCTAACCCGAAACTAGCAGCCCTCCCGGATACGCAGTATTTT. Translating gives CSANPKLAALPDTQYF.

This clonotype was seen only a few times. The rearrangement links TRBV7-2 to TRBJ2-3; TRBD2 matches at 10 bases. V trimming: 4 bases; J trimming: 3 bases; junction bases outside the gene matches: 4. The CDR3 loop spans 15 amino acids. CDR1 SGHTA and CDR2 FQGNSA come from the germline V gene. The chain's CDR3 is CASSSPLAGTDTQYF. The DNA for the CDR3 is TGTGCCAGCAGCTCCCCACTAGCGGGAACAGATACGCAGTATTTT.

This clonotype has a count of ten or more. This chain uses TRBV29-1 with TRBJ2-4; tentatively, D is TRBD2 (5 bases). The V and J ends lost 7 bases and 5 bases respectively, with 9 bases between them. The CDR3 consists of 11 residues. Germline loops: CDR1 SQVTM, CDR2 ANQGSEA. CDR3 DNA sequence: TGCAGCGGGGCCGGGGAAAACATTCAGTACTTC. Residues: CSGAGENIQYF.

This clonotype was detected a few times. This chain uses TRBV24-1 with TRBJ2-3; the D is unclear. Trimming pared 9 bases from V and 0 bases from J, leaving 9 bases between. CDR1 is KGHDR, CDR2 SFDVKD, per germline. CDR3 length: 13 residues. The DNA of the CDR3 is TGTGCCACCCGAGGAGTGAGCACAGATACGCAGTATTTT. Amino acid sequence: CATRGVSTDTQYF.

The V gene is TRBV5-6, the J gene TRBJ2-5; 7 bases line up with TRBD2. The CDR3 is 12 residues long. Germline CDR1 and CDR2: SGHDT and YYEEEE. The V and J ends lost 5 bases and 11 bases, in that order; junction bases with no gene match: 9. CDR3 residues: CASRGGAEEQYF. The CDR3 nucleotides are TGTGCCAGCAGGGGAGGGGCCGAAGAGCAGTACTTC.

The chain is built from TRBV20-1 and TRBJ2-7, with 12 nucleotides matching TRBD2. The CDR3 covers 16 residues. CDR1 is DFQATT and CDR2 is SNEGSKA in the germline V gene (reference sequence). Trimming removed 5 bases from V and 0 bases from J; junction bases left unmatched: 8. CDR3 residues: CSAFLAGGPSSYEQYF. The CDR3 DNA follows: TGCAGTGCTTTTCTAGCGGGAGGGCCCTCCTCCTACGAGCAGTACTTC.

The chain recombines TRBV12-3 or TRBV12-4 with TRBJ2-7; D perhaps matches TRBD1 (6 bases). There are 14 residues in the CDR3. Trimming took off 5 bases at V and 2 bases at J, with 13 bases between the two ends. The CDR3 DNA follows: TGTGCCAGCAGTCCCGGGGACAATACCTACGAGCAGTACTTC. Encoded protein: CASSPGDNTYEQYF.

The CDR3 nucleotides are TGTGCCAGCAGCACGAGCCGGGGACGGAACAATGAGCAGTTCTTC. Its translation is CASSTSRGRNNEQFF. The V and J genes are TRBV12-3 or TRBV12-4 and TRBJ2-1; D possibly uses TRBD1 or TRBD2 (5 bases each). There are 15 residues in the CDR3. The V end lost 6 bases, the J end lost 5 bases, and 17 bases lay between the germline ends.